Detailed here is one TCR beta chain. With 3 bases removed from V and 2 bases from J, the gap between germline ends came to 11 bases. Germline V CDR1 and CDR2: MNHEY, SMNVEV (reference sequence). This CDR3 region has 14 residues. These data come from a study of brain T cells in children with intractable seizures. Time point of the sample: blood from clinic visit 5 months post-surgery; TSC patient then seizure free. Surgery cases with the highest brain T cell transcript signatures were chosen for sequencing. At least one anti-epileptic drug was given before surgery. This table comes from immunoSEQ multiplex PCR, and its TCRdb copy is limited to in-frame clones, with some not included. This table has 300,000 to 400,000 clones, about 93% appearing once.

The source was peripheral blood, collected about 5 months after surgery. This rearrangement joins TRBV27 to TRBJ2-7, with D possibly being TRBD1 or TRBD2 (5 bases each). The clonotype originates from a boy less than two years old with tuberous sclerosis and intractable seizures. CDR3 nucleotide sequence: TGTGCCAGCAGTTTCTCCGGGACCCCCTACGAGCAGTACTTC. It translates to CASSFSGTPYEQYF.